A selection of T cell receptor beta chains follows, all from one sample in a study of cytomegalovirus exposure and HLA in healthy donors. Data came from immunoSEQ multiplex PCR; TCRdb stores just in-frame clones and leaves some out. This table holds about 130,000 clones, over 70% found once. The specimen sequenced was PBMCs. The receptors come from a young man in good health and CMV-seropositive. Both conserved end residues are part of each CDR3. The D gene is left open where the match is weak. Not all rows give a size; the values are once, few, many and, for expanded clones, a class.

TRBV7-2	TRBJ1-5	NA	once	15	TGTGCCAGCAGCTCCCAAACAGACACATATCAGCCCCAGCATTTT	CASSSQTDTYQPQHF
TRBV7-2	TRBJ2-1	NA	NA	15	TGTGCCAGCAGCTTATCTCTAGGAGTAGTTGTTGAGCAGTTCTTC	CASSLSLGVVVEQFF
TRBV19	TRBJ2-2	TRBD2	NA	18	TGTGCCGTTAAAGCCGGGACTAGCGGGTTTCGGTACACCGGGGAGCTGTTTTTT	CAVKAGTSGFRYTGELFF
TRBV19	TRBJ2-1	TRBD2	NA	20	TGTGCCAGTAGTATCCTAGGACTAGCGGGGGGCCAATCGAGTTCGACTGAGCAGTTCTTC	CASSILGLAGGQSSSTEQFF
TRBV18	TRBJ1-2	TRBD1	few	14	TGTGCCAGCTCACCCAATACAGGGGGCGACGGCTACACCTTC	CASSPNTGGDGYTF
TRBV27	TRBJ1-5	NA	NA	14	TGTGCCAGCAGTTTCAGGGCGGGGGTTCAGCCCCAGCATTTT	CASSFRAGVQPQHF
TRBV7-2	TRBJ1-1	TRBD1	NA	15	TGTGCCAGCAGCTTAGCGGGGACAGGTCGAACTGAAGCTTTCTTT	CASSLAGTGRTEAFF
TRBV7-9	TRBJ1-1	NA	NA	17	TGTGCCAGCAGCTTATATCGCTGGGAGGGAGGGGATACTGAAGCTTTCTTT	CASSLYRWEGGDTEAFF
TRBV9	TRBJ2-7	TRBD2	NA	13	TGTGCCAGCAGCCCCCCGGGGGGCTACGAGCAGTACTTC	CASSPPGGYEQYF
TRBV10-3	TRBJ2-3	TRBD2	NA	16	TGTGCCATCAGTGAGTCGGGGACTAAGTTCACGGATACGCAGTATTTT	CAISESGTKFTDTQYF
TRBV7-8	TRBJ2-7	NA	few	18	TGTGCCAGCAGCTTAGGGACAGCATATACCTTACGAGCCTACGAGCAGTACTTC	CASSLGTAYTLRAYEQYF
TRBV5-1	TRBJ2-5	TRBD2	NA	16	TGCGCCAGCAGCCCCGGGACTAGCGGGAGGCAAGAGACCCAGTACTTC	CASSPGTSGRQETQYF
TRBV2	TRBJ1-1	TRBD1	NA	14	TGTGCCAGCAGTAAGGACAGGCTAAACACTGAAGCTTTCTTT	CASSKDRLNTEAFF
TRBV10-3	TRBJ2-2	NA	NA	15	TGTGCCATCAGTTCTTGGCGGGAGAACACCGGGGAGCTGTTTTTT	CAISSWRENTGELFF
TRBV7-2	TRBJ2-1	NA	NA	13	TGTGCCAGCAGTTTTATTCCGGGCAATGAGCAGTTCTTC	CASSFIPGNEQFF
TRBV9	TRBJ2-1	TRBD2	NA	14	TGTGCCAGCAGCGTTGGCCTAGCGGGGGGATCAGAGTTCTTC	CASSVGLAGGSEFF
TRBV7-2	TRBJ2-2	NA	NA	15	TGTGCCAGCAGCTTATTGGCTGCGAACACCGGGGAGCTGTTTTTT	CASSLLAANTGELFF
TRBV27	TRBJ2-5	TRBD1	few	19	TGTGCCAGCAGTCTAAAAAAAACGGGACAGGGGAGAGGAGAGGAGACCCAGTACTTC	CASSLKKTGQGRGEETQYF